This T cell receptor (beta chain) is from a study of T cell responses to AZD1222 COVID-19 vaccine. Looking at the study overall: Some second doses came at about 4 weeks and others at about 12 weeks; these were pooled. General observations from the study: The donor group comprised mostly white British people and more females; the analysis possibly underestimated clonal diversity.

This CDR3 comprises 13 residues. Looked up from germline, CDR1 is LGHNT and CDR2 is FRNRAP. Trimming shortened V by 7 bases and J by 5 bases, and 14 bases separated the two germline ends. The repertoire was sequenced with immunoSEQ multiplex PCR; TCRdb's copy has only in-frame clones and lacks some. The sample lists under 200,000 clones, about 95% occurring once. With respect to this clone: Its matching antigen is unknown.

The input for sequencing was peripheral blood, taken on day 0 of AZD1222 vaccination. The V call is TRBV12-5, the J call TRBJ1-1, with D tentatively TRBD1 (6 bases). The clonotype comes from an adult in good health. The CDR3 loop reads CASALTGLTEAFF. The CDR3 DNA sequence: TGTGCTAGTGCACTAACAGGGTTGACTGAAGCTTTCTTT.